The 27 T cell receptor beta chains reported below all come from one sample, sequenced in a study of blood T cell repertoires in COVID-19. Sequenced by immunoSEQ multiplex PCR; TCRdb stores in-frame clones only, minus some. The sample records around 280,000 clones, 90% being singletons. Sequencing was done on a sample of PBMCs or T cells enriched from blood (not recorded which). Receptor source: a woman under 30 with acute COVID-19.

V usage is TRBV5-1 and J usage is TRBJ2-3, with 11 bases that match TRBD2. V shed 4 bases and J 3 bases; nucleotides not matched to a gene: 7. CDR3 length: 16 residues. Germline V CDR1 and CDR2: SGHRS, YFSETQ. The CDR3 DNA reads TGCGCCAGCAGCCTGTTTAGCGGGAGGGAGACAGATACGCAGTATTTT. It is translated as CASSLFSGRETDTQYF.

The rearrangement links TRBV4-1 to TRBJ2-7; TRBD1 might be the D (6 bases). V was shortened by 1 base and J by 3 bases, with 16 bases between the two germline ends. Germline V CDR1 and CDR2: MGHRA, YSYEKL. This CDR3 has 16 residues. The CDR3 spells CASSQGQGRFRYEQYF. The CDR3 DNA reads TGCGCCAGCAGCCAAGGGCAGGGGCGGTTTCGCTACGAGCAGTACTTC.

The chain employs TRBV5-1 and TRBJ2-2, with D tentatively TRBD2 (5 bases). The CDR3 has 14 residues. Trimming cost V 0 bases and J 7 bases, with 10 bases left between them. CDR1 and CDR2 (germline): SGHRS, YFSETQ. CDR3: CASSLDGIGGELFF. In DNA, the CDR3 is TGCGCCAGCAGCTTGGACGGGATCGGCGGGGAGCTGTTTTTT.

The chain uses TRBV27 and TRBJ2-2, with 13 nucleotides matching TRBD2. Germline CDR1 MNHEY, CDR2 SMNVEV (reference sequence). The V segment lost 6 bases and the J segment 6 bases; nucleotides outside the gene matches: 10. This CDR3 region has 17 residues. CDR3: CASRPWTSGSGAGELFF. The CDR3 bases are TGTGCCAGCAGACCTTGGACTAGCGGGAGTGGCGCCGGGGAGCTGTTTTTT.

This CDR3 reads CASSLGGTSGVIGETQYF. The DNA of the CDR3 is TGTGCCAGCAGCTTAGGGGGGACTAGCGGAGTGATAGGGGAGACCCAGTACTTC. V is TRBV7-2 and J is TRBJ2-5; 11 bases are a match to TRBD2. Germline V gene data show CDR1 as SGHTA and CDR2 as FQGNSA. The CDR3 runs to 18 residues. V lost 1 base, J lost 5 bases, and 12 bases stayed unmatched.

This chain connects TRBV5-1 to TRBJ1-6, with a tentative D call TRBD1 (5 bases). CDR1 is SGHRS and CDR2 is YFSETQ in the germline V gene. The CDR3 has 13 residues. V was trimmed by 7 bases and J by 10 bases, leaving 15 bases between them. CDR3 nucleotides: TGCGCCAGCTCACCAGGGCTAGGGTCACCCCTCCACTTT. Translated: CASSPGLGSPLHF. Looking up the rest from reference TRBV5-1 and TRBJ1-6 gives the full variable domain: KAGVTQTPRYLIKTRGQQVTLSCSPISGHRSVSWYQQTPGQGLQFLFEYFSETQRNKGNFPGRFSGRQFSNSRSEMNVSTLELGDSALYLCASSPGLGSPLHFGNGTRLTVT.

The chain recombines TRBV3-1 (or the pseudogene TRBV3-2) with TRBJ2-3, with D unclear. Trimming left V 4 bases short and J 4 bases short, with 12 bases between. In germline, CDR1 is LGHDT, CDR2 YNNKEL (reference sequence). The CDR3 is 14 residues long. Here the CDR3 DNA reads TGTGCCAGCAGCCCTTCAAATGCAGCAGATACGCAGTATTTT. As protein: CASSPSNAADTQYF.

This clone was seen just once. The V gene is TRBV5-1, the J gene TRBJ1-1; 11 nucleotides agree with TRBD1. Germline V gene sequence: CDR1 SGHRS, CDR2 YFSETQ. The junction had 3 bases not matched to a gene; V was cut back by 4 bases and J by 1 base. The CDR3 length is 15 residues. This CDR3 is CASSGTGGTNTEAFF. The CDR3 DNA is TGCGCCAGCAGCGGGACAGGGGGGACGAACACTGAAGCTTTCTTT.

V gene TRBV7-9 combines with J gene TRBJ2-1; 9 positions match TRBD2. J lost 4 bases, V lost 5 bases, and 12 bases had no gene match. CDR1 is SEHNR, CDR2 FQNEAQ, per germline (reference sequence). This CDR3 contains 17 residues. CDR3 amino acids: CASSPPVGREGYNEQFF. DNA of the CDR3: TGTGCCAGCAGCCCCCCCGTGGGGCGGGAGGGTTACAATGAGCAGTTCTTC.

CDR3 amino acids: CASSHTTSSVFPGELFF. DNA of the CDR3: TGTGCCAGCAGCCACACAACTAGCTCGGTCTTTCCCGGGGAGCTGTTTTTT. The chain has TRBV3-1 (or the pseudogene TRBV3-2) and TRBJ2-2; D is perhaps TRBD2 (6 bases). This CDR3 has 17 residues. Germline V lookup: CDR1 LGHDT, CDR2 YNNKEL (reference sequence). V lost 3 bases and J 6 bases, leaving 20 bases between the germline ends.

This rearrangement joins TRBV27 to TRBJ2-7, with 8 bases identical to TRBD2. The CDR3 covers 13 residues. J lost 7 bases, V lost 6 bases, and 8 bases had no gene match. CDR1 and CDR2 from the germline V gene are MNHEY and SMNVEV (reference sequence). The CDR3 DNA is TGTGCCAGCAGAAGCTGGCGGGAGGAAGAGCAGTACTTC. Amino acids: CASRSWREEEQYF.

The rearrangement links TRBV4-1 to TRBJ2-1; no clear D gene. CDR1 is MGHRA, CDR2 YSYEKL, per germline. V was trimmed by 2 bases and J by 1 base, leaving 24 bases between them. The CDR3 length is 20 residues. The CDR3 sequence is CASSQPYNMILVGSYNEQFF. The CDR3 DNA sequence: TGCGCCAGCAGCCAACCTTACAACATGATCCTAGTAGGTTCCTACAATGAGCAGTTCTTC.

The chain joins TRBV19 to TRBJ2-3; 7 positions agree with TRBD2. The CDR3 has 18 amino acids. Losses at the gene ends were 8 bases for V and 0 bases for J; bases not matched to a gene: 17. The germline CDR1 and CDR2 sequences are LNHDA and SQIVND (reference sequence). Here the CDR3 reads CASSPPGYSGISTDTQYF. In DNA form, the CDR3 reads TGTGCCAGTTCACCCCCCGGGTACAGCGGGATTAGCACAGATACGCAGTATTTT.

V and J are TRBV6-5 and TRBJ1-3, with D perhaps matching TRBD1 (5 bases). This CDR3 is 15 amino acids long. The germline CDR1 and CDR2 sequences are MNHEY and SVGAGI. Trimming stripped 4 bases from V and 2 bases from J, with 12 bases between. The CDR3 region is CASSSSGTAGNTIYF. The CDR3 DNA reads as TGTGCCAGCAGTTCGTCCGGGACTGCTGGAAACACCATATATTTT.

The V gene is TRBV5-4, the J gene TRBJ1-1; unclear D gene. The CDR3 totals 15 residues. V lost 0 bases to trimming and J lost 0 bases, with 9 bases between them. The germline V gene encodes CDR1 SGHNT and CDR2 YYREEE (reference sequence). CDR3 sequence (DNA): TGTGCCAGCAGCTTGGTTGCGGGGTTGAACACTGAAGCTTTCTTT. It codes for CASSLVAGLNTEAFF. Together with reference TRBV5-4 and TRBJ1-1, the CDR3 gives the full variable domain: ETGVTQSPTHLIKTRGQQVTLRCSSQSGHNTVSWYQQALGQGPQFIFQYYREEENGRGNFPPRFSGLQFPNYSSELNVNALELDDSALYLCASSLVAGLNTEAFFGQGTRLTVV.

This sequence joins TRBV10-1 and TRBJ1-1; D is undetermined. Germline V gene lookup returns CDR1 WNHNN and CDR2 SYGVQD (reference sequence). V lost 3 bases, J lost 3 bases, and 5 bases lay in between. CDR3 length: 12 amino acids. CDR3 DNA sequence: TGCGCCAGCAGTGATTCGGACACTGAAGCTTTCTTT. Encoded protein: CASSDSDTEAFF.

The rearrangement joins TRBV29-1 to TRBJ1-1; 7 bases agree with TRBD1. This CDR3 has 13 residues. The V gene's germline CDR1 is SQVTM and CDR2 ANQGSEA. V lost 7 bases to trimming and J lost 3 bases; unmatched junction nucleotides: 8. The CDR3 bases are TGCAGCGACGCAAGGGGGCCCGACACTGAAGCTTTCTTT. Amino acid sequence: CSDARGPDTEAFF. The full variable domain, rest sourced from reference TRBV29-1 and TRBJ1-1, is SAVISQKPSRDICQRGTSLTIQCQVDSQVTMMFWYRQQPGQSLTLIATANQGSEATYESGFVIDKFPISRPNLTFSTLTVSNMSPEDSSIYLCSDARGPDTEAFFGQGTRLTVV.

About this clone itself: The sample holds other DNA sequences that translate to the same CDR3. V is TRBV5-1 and J is TRBJ2-7; possible D gene TRBD2, 6 bases. The CDR3 length is 12 residues. CDR1 and CDR2 (germline): SGHRS, YFSETQ. Trimming took 0 bases from V and 7 from J, leaving 8 bases between them. The CDR3, as DNA: TGCGCCAGCAGCTTGGCCGCGGGAGAGCAGTACTTC. It codes for CASSLAAGEQYF.

The V gene is TRBV2, the J gene TRBJ1-1; perhaps TRBD1 as D (6 bases). Between the trimmed V and J ends, which lost 5 bases and 1 base, there was a span of 8 bases. The CDR3 length is 13 residues. Germline CDR1 reads SNHLY; CDR2 reads FYNNEI. CDR3 nucleotide sequence: TGTGCCAGCAGTTCACAGGGGAACACTGAAGCTTTCTTT. This sequence encodes CASSSQGNTEAFF.

This clone was observed once. V and J are TRBV7-9 and TRBJ2-5; tentative D call: TRBD2 (5 bases). The CDR3 length is 14 residues. CDR1 SEHNR and CDR2 FQNEAQ come from the germline V gene (reference sequence). V lost 4 bases and J lost 2, with 11 bases in between. The CDR3 region is CASSYRRTQETQYF. Written as DNA, the CDR3 is TGTGCCAGCAGCTACAGACGGACTCAAGAGACCCAGTACTTC.

This chain uses TRBV28 with TRBJ2-7, with TRBD1 identical over 9 bases. J gave up 4 bases and V 6 bases, and 4 bases lay outside the gene matches. The CDR3 has 13 amino acids. The germline V gene encodes CDR1 MDHEN and CDR2 SYDVKM. For the CDR3, the DNA is TGTGCCAGCAGGATGACAGGGGGATACGAGCAGTACTTC. Translating it yields CASRMTGGYEQYF.

This clone was observed once. The V call is TRBV28, the J call TRBJ2-3; 11 nucleotides match TRBD2. CDR1 is MDHEN, CDR2 SYDVKM, per germline. This CDR3 has 19 residues. The J segment lost 4 bases and the V segment lost 5 bases, leaving 17 bases of the junction unmatched. The CDR3 is CASSPLYLAGGLLPDTQYF. The CDR3 DNA follows: TGTGCCAGCAGTCCCCTATATCTAGCGGGGGGCCTCCTCCCAGATACGCAGTATTTT.

The chain employs TRBV6-5 and TRBJ1-2; 11 positions agree with TRBD1. The CDR3 runs to 15 residues. V was pared by 2 bases and J by 4 bases, with 3 bases of the junction left unmatched. CDR1 MNHEY and CDR2 SVGAGI come from the germline V gene. The CDR3 nucleotides are TGTGCCAGCAGTTACGGGACAGGGGGTACCTATGGCTACACCTTC. Its translation is CASSYGTGGTYGYTF.

The chain links TRBV5-1 to TRBJ1-2, with D perhaps matching TRBD1 (6 bases). V shed 3 bases and J shed 3 bases, with 12 bases lying between them. The CDR3 runs to 14 residues. CDR1 is SGHRS, CDR2 YFSETQ, per germline. The CDR3 DNA follows: TGCGCCAGCAGCTCGACTCAGGGGCACTATGGCTACACCTTC. Encoded protein: CASSSTQGHYGYTF.

This clone was found once. This chain connects TRBV6-5 to TRBJ2-7, with a weak D call TRBD1 (6 bases). The CDR3 runs 13 residues. V was shortened by 6 bases and J by 2 bases, with 11 bases between the two germline ends. CDR1 and CDR2 (germline): MNHEY, SVGAGI. The CDR3 protein is CASRVDRPYEQYF. CDR3 nucleotides: TGTGCCAGCAGGGTGGACAGACCCTACGAGCAGTACTTC.

The V call is TRBV18, the J call TRBJ2-4; weak D call: TRBD2 (5 bases). The V and J ends lost 2 bases and 3 bases respectively, with 11 bases between them. Per germline, CDR1 KGHSH and CDR2 LQKENI. The CDR3 spans 15 residues. CDR3 in amino acids: CASSPEGDDKNIQYF. The CDR3, as DNA: TGTGCCAGCTCACCAGAGGGTGACGACAAAAACATTCAGTACTTC. The full variable domain, in which reference TRBV18 and TRBJ2-4 provide the parts outside the CDR3, is NAGVMQNPRHLVRRRGQEARLRCSPMKGHSHVYWYRQLPEEGLKFMVYLQKENIIDESGMPKERFSAEFPKEGPSILRIQQVVRGDSAAYFCASSPEGDDKNIQYFGAGTRLSVL.

This chain uses TRBV5-1 with TRBJ2-3, with TRBD2 identical over 11 bases. The germline V gene has CDR1 SGHRS and CDR2 YFSETQ. The CDR3 has 19 amino acids. The V segment lost 3 bases and the J segment 3 bases; nucleotides outside the gene matches: 15. Here the CDR3 reads CASSSGSIAGGGGTDTQYF. In nucleotides, the CDR3 is TGCGCCAGCAGCTCTGGATCCATAGCGGGAGGGGGAGGAACAGATACGCAGTATTTT.